This T cell receptor beta chain was recorded in a study of blood T cell repertoires in COVID-19. Study summary: The samples span acute and convalescent COVID-19 from the United States, Italy and Spain.

Trimming cost V 4 bases and J 7 bases, with 9 bases left between them. The CDR3 spans 12 residues. Germline CDR1 is KGHDR and CDR2 is SFDVKD. In the original processing: Nucleated cell number was recorded as an estimate derived from reference gene primer amplification. Assay used: immunoSEQ multiplex PCR; TCRdb lists only in-frame clones, some missing. Clone size and the V and J calls come from that table; the DNA yielded D and trimming. The data contain around 130,000 clones, more than 90% of them singletons. In Seattle, patients joined the study during active infection and were tracked longitudinally.

The sample consisted of peripheral blood. The clonotype comes from a man in his fifties or sixties with COVID-19, enrolled during active disease. This rearrangement joins TRBV24-1 to TRBJ1-2; D perhaps matches TRBD1 (5 bases). The CDR3 DNA reads as TGTGCCACCAGTGACAGGGTGGGTGGCTACACCTTC. Its translation is CATSDRVGGYTF.